This T cell receptor (beta chain) is from a study of blood T cell repertoires in COVID-19. Study overall: Acute and convalescent COVID-19 specimens originated in the United States, Italy and Spain. T cells, B-cell-depleted T cells, or PBMCs provided the cDNA or gDNA that served as material.

Using immunoSEQ multiplex PCR, the repertoire was profiled, and TCRdb retains in-frame clones only, with some absent. In the table there are some 35,000 clones, approximately 88% of which are singletons. The receptor was derived from a human donor in a cohort sampled during active COVID-19. Sequenced sample: peripheral blood.

The chain's CDR3 is CATSTGTGSYEQYF. The CDR3 coding sequence is TGTGCCACCAGTACCGGGACAGGGTCCTACGAGCAGTACTTC. V is TRBV24-1 and J is TRBJ2-7, with 9 bases matching TRBD1. The CDR3 is 14 residues long. Trimming cost V 6 bases and J 1 base; bases outside gene matches: 3. Germline V lookup: CDR1 KGHDR, CDR2 SFDVKD.